This is a list of T cell receptor beta chains from one sample in a study of metastatic and nonmetastatic thyroid tumors. With MiXCR, TCRdb reprocessed the PCR reads. The table lists some 22,000 clones, 22% of them singletons. Sequenced material: tumor tissue. The source is a female donor with papillary thyroid cancer or a benign thyroid nodule (not recorded which). Some clones in this sample may be carry-over from other donors' samples. Both conserved end residues are part of each CDR3. Fields, in order: clone size, J gene, V gene, D gene, CDR3 protein, CDR3 DNA. The D gene is left open where the match is weak. Some rows mark clone size as missing; the rest say once, few, many or name a class of expanded clone.

-,TRBJ2-1,TRBV27,TRBD1,CASSLQIRDRAYNEQFF,TGTGCCAGCAGTCTCCAAATCCGGGACAGAGCCTACAATGAGCAGTTCTTC
medium-sized,TRBJ2-7,TRBV6-5,TRBD1,CASSYRDSVVREQYF,TGTGCCAGCAGTTACCGGGACAGTGTTGTTCGGGAGCAGTACTTC
-,TRBJ2-3,TRBV6-1,-,CASSAGGNTDTQYF,TGTGCCAGCAGTGCAGGAGGAAACACAGATACGCAGTATTTT
-,TRBJ1-1,TRBV20-1,-,CSARTLRDMVAFF,TGCAGTGCTAGAACGCTCCGGGACATGGTCGCTTTCTTT
medium-sized,TRBJ2-2,TRBV4-1,-,CASSQLGAGEITGELFF,TGCGCCAGCAGCCAACTCGGGGCGGGCGAGATCACCGGGGAGCTGTTTTTT
-,TRBJ2-3,TRBV20-1,-,CSARWRGTDTQYF,TGCAGTGCTAGATGGCGGGGCACAGATACGCAGTATTTT
few,TRBJ1-3,TRBV2,-,CASSEPRAGNTIYF,TGTGCCAGCAGTGAACCCAGGGCTGGAAACACCATATATTTT
few,TRBJ2-7,TRBV12-3/TRBV12-4,-,CASSQGWLYEQYF,TGTGCCAGCAGTCAGGGGTGGCTCTACGAGCAGTACTTC
many,TRBJ1-6,TRBV5-4,-,CASRETEYNSPLHF,TGTGCCAGCAGGGAGACAGAGTATAATTCACCCCTCCACTTT
-,TRBJ2-5,TRBV5-4,-,CASSRQGGQETQYF,TGTGCCAGCAGCCGGCAGGGGGGACAAGAGACCCAGTACTTC
-,TRBJ2-7,TRBV27,-,CASMDGFEQYF,TGTGCCAGCATGGACGGCTTCGAGCAGTACTTC
-,TRBJ2-7,TRBV6-4,TRBD1,CASSGTGGSYEQYF,TGTGCCAGCAGTGGGACAGGGGGCTCCTACGAGCAGTACTTC
-,TRBJ2-5,TRBV7-7,-,CASSLARGGETQYF,TGTGCTAGCAGCTTAGCTCGGGGTGGAGAGACCCAGTACTTC
few,TRBJ1-6,TRBV27,-,CASSTHGSSPLHF,TGTGCCAGCAGTACTCATGGGAGTTCACCCCTCCACTTT
medium-sized,TRBJ2-2,TRBV4-2,-,CASSQEGRTTGELFF,TGTGCCAGCAGCCAAGAGGGTCGGACCACCGGGGAGCTGTTTTTT
medium-sized,TRBJ2-7,TRBV11-2,-,CASSLDFGKRYEQYF,TGTGCCAGCAGCTTAGATTTTGGGAAGAGGTACGAGCAGTACTTC
many,TRBJ1-6,TRBV7-2,-,CASSLSGGVNSPLHF,TGTGCCAGCAGCTTGTCCGGGGGCGTTAATTCACCCCTCCACTTT
-,TRBJ1-2,TRBV3-1,-,CASSQGLSVRGSTVYTF,TGTGCCAGCAGCCAAGGTCTCTCAGTCCGGGGCAGTACCGTCTACACCTTC
medium-sized,TRBJ1-1,TRBV27,TRBD1,CASSFLRDRTEAFF,TGTGCCAGCAGTTTCCTCCGGGACAGGACCGAAGCTTTCTTT
-,TRBJ1-2,TRBV11-2,-,CASSLGDWQMGYTF,TGTGCCAGCAGCTTAGGGGACTGGCAAATGGGCTACACCTTC
many,TRBJ2-5,TRBV7-9,-,CASSLLREWKTQYF,TGTGCCAGCAGCTTACTGCGGGAATGGAAGACCCAGTACTTC
-,TRBJ1-3,TRBV9,-,CASSVAGSSGNTIYF,TGTGCCAGCAGCGTAGCTGGCAGCTCTGGAAACACCATATATTTT
few,TRBJ2-7,TRBV7-2,TRBD2,CASSLGGGLYEQYF,TGTGCCAGCAGCTTAGGCGGGGGTCTCTACGAGCAGTACTTC
few,TRBJ1-5,TRBV5-1,-,CASSIGPGDQPQHF,TGCGCCAGCAGCATAGGACCGGGAGACCAGCCCCAGCATTTT
-,TRBJ2-3,TRBV18,-,CASSPMVSGSTDTQYF,TGTGCCAGCTCCCCGATGGTAAGCGGGAGCACAGATACGCAGTATTTT
-,TRBJ2-1,TRBV19,TRBD1,CASSIDPPGQGAVNEQFF,TGTGCCAGTAGTATAGATCCCCCGGGACAGGGGGCAGTGAATGAGCAGTTCTTC
many,TRBJ2-7,TRBV7-3,-,CASSPGASGSKQYF,TGTGCCAGCAGCCCTGGGGCATCTGGTAGTAAGCAGTACTTC
many,TRBJ2-3,TRBV20-1,-,CSARDALASESF,TGCAGTGCTAGAGATGCCCTAGCGAGCGAGAGTTTT
many,TRBJ1-5,TRBV20-1,-,CSAPNQPQHF,TGCAGTGCCCCGAATCAGCCCCAGCATTTT
few,TRBJ1-1,TRBV6-5,-,CASSSRVEGTEAFF,TGTGCCAGCAGTTCTAGGGTCGAGGGCACTGAAGCTTTCTTT
many,TRBJ2-7,TRBV20-1,-,CSARDQRSSYEQYF,TGCAGTGCTAGAGATCAGCGTAGCTCCTACGAGCAGTACTTC
few,TRBJ2-1,TRBV10-1,-,CASSEPGNEQFF,TGCGCCAGCAGTGAACCGGGAAATGAGCAGTTCTTC
many,TRBJ2-1,TRBV3-1,TRBD1,CASSQSPGTGIYNEQFF,TGTGCCAGCAGCCAATCCCCCGGGACAGGGATTTACAATGAGCAGTTCTTC
many,TRBJ2-1,TRBV13,TRBD2,CASSDRLAGDERNEQFF,TGTGCCAGCAGCGATCGGCTAGCGGGAGACGAGAGGAATGAGCAGTTCTTC
-,TRBJ1-6,TRBV7-2,-,CASSLDGPGGSPLHF,TGTGCCAGCAGCCTAGACGGTCCCGGAGGTTCACCCCTCCACTTT
few,TRBJ1-2,TRBV27,-,CASSFGQNYGYTF,TGTGCCAGCAGTTTTGGACAGAACTATGGCTACACCTTC
many,TRBJ1-1,TRBV5-1,-,CASSIGQNTEAFF,TGCGCCAGCAGCATAGGACAGAACACTGAAGCTTTCTTT
medium-sized,TRBJ2-3,TRBV28,TRBD1,CASSSSVPGQGTDTQYF,TGTGCCAGCAGTTCCTCTGTCCCGGGACAGGGGACAGATACGCAGTATTTT
-,TRBJ1-1,TRBV11-3,TRBD1,CASSFKGANTEAFF,TGTGCCAGCAGCTTCAAGGGGGCGAACACTGAAGCTTTCTTT
-,TRBJ1-3,TRBV5-4,-,CASSPRKGGNTIYF,TGTGCCAGCAGCCCTCGAAAGGGGGGAAACACCATATATTTT
-,TRBJ1-1,TRBV11-2,-,CASSWGQYTEAFF,TGTGCCAGCAGCTGGGGGCAGTACACCGAAGCTTTCTTT
few,TRBJ2-6,TRBV6-5,-,CAKAEGGRRITGDNVLTF,TGTGCCAAGGCGGAAGGGGGGCGCCGGATCACTGGGGACAACGTCCTGACTTTC
few,TRBJ2-7,TRBV6-2/TRBV6-3,-,CASSYEEGSSYEQYF,TGTGCCAGCAGTTACGAGGAGGGAAGCTCCTACGAGCAGTACTTC
few,TRBJ2-2,TRBV6-2/TRBV6-3,-,CASRNPRRPGELFF,TGTGCCAGCAGAAATCCACGTAGGCCCGGGGAGCTGTTTTTT
-,TRBJ1-1,TRBV6-2/TRBV6-3,-,CASSNILTAASEAFF,TGTGCCAGCAGTAACATACTAACTGCGGCTTCTGAAGCTTTCTTT